The clone carrying this T cell receptor beta chain was detected once. This entry belongs to a study of OX40 agonist ivuxolimab in advanced cancers. The germline CDR1 and CDR2 sequences are LGHNA and YSLEER. V was shortened by 0 bases and J by 3 bases, with 8 bases between the two germline ends. The CDR3 is 14 residues long. TCRdb's table, derived via immunoSEQ multiplex PCR, lists solely in-frame clones and lacks some. The repertoire consists of about 49,000 clones, with 60% to 80% occurring once and the leading ten covering 7.9%. The input for sequencing was CD4+ or CD8+ T cells sorted from blood, taken in a trial of the OX40 agonist ivuxolimab. The receptor was isolated from an adult with an advanced solid tumor such as melanoma, head and neck, liver or kidney cancer. V and J are TRBV4-3 and TRBJ2-5, with D perhaps TRBD1 (6 bases). CDR3 protein: CASSQDTGKETQYF. As DNA, the CDR3 is TGCGCCAGCAGCCAAGATACAGGGAAAGAGACCCAGTACTTC.